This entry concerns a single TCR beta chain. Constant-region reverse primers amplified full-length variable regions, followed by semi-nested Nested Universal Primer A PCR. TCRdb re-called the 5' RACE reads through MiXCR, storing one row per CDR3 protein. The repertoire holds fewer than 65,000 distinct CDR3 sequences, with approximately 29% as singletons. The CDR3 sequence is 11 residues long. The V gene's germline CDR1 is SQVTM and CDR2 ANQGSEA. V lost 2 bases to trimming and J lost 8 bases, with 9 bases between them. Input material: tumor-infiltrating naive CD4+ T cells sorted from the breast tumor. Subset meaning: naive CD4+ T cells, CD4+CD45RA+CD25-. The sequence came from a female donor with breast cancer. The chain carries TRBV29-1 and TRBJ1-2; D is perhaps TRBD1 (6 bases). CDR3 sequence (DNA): TGCAGCGTTGAAAGGGGGAACGGCTACACCTTC. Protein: CSVERGNGYTF.